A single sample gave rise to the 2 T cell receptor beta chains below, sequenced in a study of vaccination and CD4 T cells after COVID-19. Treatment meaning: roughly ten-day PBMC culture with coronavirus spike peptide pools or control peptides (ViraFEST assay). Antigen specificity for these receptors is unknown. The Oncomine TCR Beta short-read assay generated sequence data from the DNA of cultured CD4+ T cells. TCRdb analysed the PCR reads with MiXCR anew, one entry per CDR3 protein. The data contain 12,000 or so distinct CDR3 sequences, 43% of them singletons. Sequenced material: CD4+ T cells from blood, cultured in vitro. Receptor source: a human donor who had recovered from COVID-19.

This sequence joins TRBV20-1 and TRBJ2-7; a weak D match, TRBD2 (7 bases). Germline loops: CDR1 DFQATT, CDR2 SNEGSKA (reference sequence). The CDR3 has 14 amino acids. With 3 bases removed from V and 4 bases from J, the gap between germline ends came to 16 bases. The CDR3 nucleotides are TGCAGTGCTAGTATCGGGGGGCCTGCGTACGAGCAGTACTTC. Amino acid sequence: CSASIGGPAYEQYF.

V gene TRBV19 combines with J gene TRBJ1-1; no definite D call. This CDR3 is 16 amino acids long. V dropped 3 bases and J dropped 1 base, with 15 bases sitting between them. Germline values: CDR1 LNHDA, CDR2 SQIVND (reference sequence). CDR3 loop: CASSMAGGRSNTEAFF. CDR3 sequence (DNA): TGTGCCAGTAGTATGGCGGGAGGCAGATCGAACACTGAAGCTTTCTTT.